This T cell receptor beta chain was retrieved from a study of T-cell memory formation after mild COVID-19. Study in general: Clusters were largely donor specific.

Germline CDR1 reads LGHNT; CDR2 reads FRNRAP. V shed 9 bases and J 4 bases; nucleotides not matched to a gene: 10. This CDR3 contains 14 residues. It was 5'RACE with constant-segment primers that produced the TCR alpha and TCR beta cDNA libraries, which carried sample barcodes and UMIs. MiXCR, run by TCRdb on the 5' RACE reads, gives a single entry per CDR3 protein. The top ten clones hold approximately 28% of a sample with around 36,000 distinct CDR3 sequences, more than 9.5% of them seen once. This clonotype occurred many times. The specimen sequenced was PBMCs or a T cell subset sorted from them (not recorded which). The chain recombines TRBV12-5 with TRBJ2-7; 9 bases are a match to TRBD1. This TCR was sampled from a man aged 18 to 30 who had mild COVID-19 (a few samples of this study predate the infection). Cell type and time point are not known. Here the CDR3 DNA reads TGTGCTAGGCCCCCGGGACAGGGATCATACGAGCAGTACGTC. This gives the protein CARPPGQGSYEQYV.